These 10 T cell receptor beta chains came from one sample sequenced in a study of response to subunit inactivated influenza vaccine. TCRdb re-called the RT-PCR reads through MiXCR, storing one row per CDR3 protein. The sample consists of hundreds of thousands of distinct CDR3 sequences, 7.6% of them appearing once. The input for sequencing was PBMCs from blood, taken roughly 24 months after vaccination. The receptors were sampled from a man in his fifties or sixties who received an inactivated influenza vaccine.

The chain couples TRBV5-1 to TRBJ2-7; 9 bases match TRBD1. The CDR3 sequence is 13 residues long. Germline values: CDR1 SGHRS, CDR2 YFSETQ. The CDR3 region has the DNA TGCGCAAAGCGGGGACAGGGAGTCTACGAGCAGTACTTC. Translated, it gives CAKRGQGVYEQYF.

The J gene is TRBJ2-5, the V gene TRBV12-3 or TRBV12-4; 9 nucleotides line up with TRBD2. V shed 5 bases, J shed 2 bases, and the junction held 3 bases outside the gene matches. The CDR3 is 14 amino acids. CDR3 coding DNA: TGTGCCAGCAGTCACCTAGCGGGGCAAGAGACCCAGTACTTC. As protein: CASSHLAGQETQYF.

The chain uses TRBV6-2 or TRBV6-3 and TRBJ2-2, with D perhaps TRBD1 or TRBD2 (5 bases each). This CDR3 has 16 residues. CDR1 MNHEY and CDR2 SVGEGT come from the germline V gene. V shed 9 bases and J shed 5 bases, with 22 bases lying between them. The CDR3 reads CASLRDLLAGTGELFF. The CDR3 bases are TGTGCCAGTCTACGGGACCTATTGGCTGGGACCGGGGAGCTGTTTTTT.

The table lists this clonotype with a few counts. CDR3 protein: CASSSRLAKGGELFF. The CDR3 DNA reads as TGTGCCAGCAGTTCAAGACTAGCGAAGGGCGGGGAGCTGTTTTTT. V usage is TRBV6-2 or TRBV6-3 and J usage is TRBJ2-2; 8 positions agree with TRBD2. The CDR3 has 15 residues. The germline CDR1 and CDR2 sequences are MNHEY and SVGEGT. V was clipped by 4 bases and J by 7 bases; unmatched bases: 8.

This clonotype has just a few counts. This chain links TRBV5-1 with TRBJ1-2; TRBD1 might be the D (5 bases). The germline V and J ends were trimmed by 0 bases and 5 bases, with 11 bases remaining between them. Looked up from germline, CDR1 is SGHRS and CDR2 is YFSETQ. The CDR3 length is 14 residues. CDR3 nucleotide sequence: TGCGCCAGCAGCTTGGCCAGGGATGGATATGGCTACACCTTC. Translated: CASSLARDGYGYTF.

This clonotype was counted at least ten times. The CDR3 spells CASSSLSGRVTDTQYF. CDR3 DNA sequence: TGTGCCAGCAGCTCCCTCAGCGGGAGAGTAACAGATACGCAGTATTTT. This sequence joins TRBV7-8 and TRBJ2-3; the match to TRBD2 covers 8 bases. CDR1 is SGHVS and CDR2 is FQNEAQ in the germline V gene. V lost 4 bases, J lost 3 bases, and 9 bases stayed unmatched. The CDR3 is 16 residues long. The full variable domain, completed using reference TRBV7-8 and TRBJ2-3, is GAGVSQSPRYKVAKRGQDVALRCDPISGHVSLFWYQQALGQGPEFLTYFQNEAQLDKSGLPSDRFFAERPEGSVSTLKIQRTQQEDSAVYLCASSSLSGRVTDTQYFGPGTRLTVL.

This chain links TRBV12-3 or TRBV12-4 with TRBJ2-2, with TRBD1 as a possible D gene (5 bases). V was clipped by 4 bases and J by 3 bases, with 12 bases between them. The CDR3 is 15 amino acids. In nucleotides, the CDR3 is TGTGCCAGCAGTTCCGCAGGGTCCCACACCGGGGAGCTGTTTTTT. Amino acid sequence: CASSSAGSHTGELFF.

This clonotype was observed many times. The chain recombines TRBV6-2 or TRBV6-3 with TRBJ2-7, with TRBD2 as a possible D gene (6 bases). The V gene's germline CDR1 is MNHEY and CDR2 SVGEGT. The CDR3 runs 11 residues. V was shortened by 6 bases and J by 6 bases, with 9 bases between the two germline ends. The CDR3 reads CASRGLFEQYF. The CDR3, as DNA: TGTGCCAGCAGGGGACTTTTCGAGCAGTACTTC.

This chain links TRBV12-3 or TRBV12-4 with TRBJ2-7; 7 bases fit TRBD1. V trimming: 7 bases; J trimming: 5 bases; junction bases outside the gene matches: 8. The CDR3 has 13 residues. CDR3 loop: CASNSGGVHEQYF. The CDR3 nucleotides are TGTGCCAGCAACTCAGGGGGAGTGCACGAGCAGTACTTC.

V is TRBV7-9 and J is TRBJ1-1; 9 nucleotides match TRBD1. The germline gives CDR1 SEHNR, CDR2 FQNEAQ (reference sequence). The CDR3 is 16 amino acids. V trimming: 5 bases; J trimming: 1 base; junction bases outside the gene matches: 8. DNA of the CDR3: TGTGCCAGCAGCAGAAAGGGACAGGGAGAGAACACTGAAGCTTTCTTT. The encoded protein is CASSRKGQGENTEAFF.